The rows below give T cell receptor beta chains drawn from one sample of a study of CD8 T cells in ankylosing spondylitis. From the 5' RACE reads, TCRdb called clonotypes with MiXCR, one entry per CDR3 protein. The table lists nearly 25,000 distinct CDR3 sequences, about a sixth of them singletons. The specimen sequenced was blood. All receptors come from a male donor with ankylosing spondylitis or in good health (not recorded which). CDR3s include the opening cysteine and the closing phenylalanine or tryptophan. A D gene is named only where the DNA matches it firmly. Clone size is not always given. Where it is, it says once, few, many or a class for expanded clones.

clone_size	d_call	v_call	j_call	cdr3_aa	cdr3_nt
-	-	TRBV10-3	TRBJ2-1	CAISEPGRSNEQFF	TGTGCCATCAGTGAGCCGGGGCGGAGCAATGAGCAGTTCTTC
-	TRBD1	TRBV29-1	TRBJ1-1	CSVHLTGITEAFF	TGCAGCGTACACTTGACAGGGATAACTGAAGCTTTCTTT
many	-	TRBV20-1	TRBJ2-2	CSARQGRPRAGELFF	TGCAGTGCTAGGCAGGGACGGCCTCGGGCCGGGGAGCTGTTTTTT
-	TRBD1	TRBV18	TRBJ2-1	CVSSPRDRVSNEQFF	TGTGTCAGCTCACCAAGGGACAGGGTCTCCAATGAGCAGTTCTTC
-	TRBD2	TRBV4-3	TRBJ2-2	CASSPRTSGSRTGELFF	TGCGCCAGCAGCCCACGGACTAGCGGGAGTCGGACCGGGGAGCTGTTTTTT
-	TRBD1	TRBV29-1	TRBJ2-1	CSVGGEQGREQFF	TGCAGCGTTGGGGGTGAACAGGGGCGTGAGCAGTTCTTC
many	-	TRBV5-1	TRBJ2-5	CASSLDRRETQYF	TGCGCCAGCAGCTTGGATAGGCGGGAGACCCAGTACTTC
many	-	TRBV7-2	TRBJ2-3	CASSPSVNGNTQYF	TGTGCCAGCAGCCCCTCGGTCAACGGCAATACGCAGTATTTT
-	TRBD2	TRBV7-2	TRBJ2-5	CASSGTSGGETQYF	TGTGCCAGCAGCGGGACTAGCGGCGGGGAGACCCAGTACTTC
-	-	TRBV4-2	TRBJ2-1	CASSQESSGYNEQFF	TGTGCCAGCAGCCAAGAAAGTAGCGGTTACAATGAGCAGTTCTTC
many	TRBD2	TRBV5-1	TRBJ2-2	CASRPSGSEAGELFF	TGCGCCAGCAGACCTAGCGGGAGCGAGGCCGGGGAGCTGTTTTTT
-	-	TRBV6-5	TRBJ1-1	CASTGQPLTTEAFF	TGTGCCAGCACCGGACAGCCCCTGACCACTGAAGCTTTCTTT
-	-	TRBV29-1	TRBJ2-7	CSVTGTQYEQYF	TGCAGCGTTACCGGGACTCAATACGAGCAGTACTTC
once	-	TRBV28	TRBJ2-5	CASTPILEQETQYF	TGTGCCAGCACACCCATACTAGAACAGGAGACCCAGTACTTC
many	TRBD1	TRBV29-1	TRBJ2-1	CSVEGQYNEQFF	TGCAGCGTTGAGGGACAGTACAATGAGCAGTTCTTC
few	TRBD2	TRBV4-2	TRBJ2-1	CASSQVWNSGTPEQFF	TGTGCCAGCAGCCAAGTTTGGAATAGCGGGACGCCTGAGCAGTTCTTC
-	-	TRBV12-3/TRBV12-4	TRBJ1-2	CASMGLLMTNGYTF	TGTGCCAGCATGGGCCTACTGATGACGAATGGCTACACCTTC
few	-	TRBV4-3	TRBJ2-7	CASSQEVRGENEQYF	TGCGCCAGCAGCCAAGAAGTTCGCGGAGAGAACGAGCAGTACTTC
few	-	TRBV29-1	TRBJ1-1	CSVAKGQSNTEAFF	TGCAGCGTTGCCAAGGGACAATCGAACACTGAAGCTTTCTTT
many	-	TRBV7-2	TRBJ1-2	CASSPGRTPNYGYTF	TGTGCCAGCAGCCCCGGACGGACGCCTAACTATGGCTACACCTTC
few	-	TRBV7-3	TRBJ2-1	CASSLTLSYNEQFF	TGTGCCAGCAGCTTAACGCTCTCATACAATGAGCAGTTCTTC
-	TRBD1	TRBV6-2/TRBV6-3	TRBJ1-5	CASSDRTGSNQPQHF	TGTGCCAGCAGTGACCGGACAGGGTCCAATCAGCCCCAGCATTTT
-	-	TRBV29-1	TRBJ2-1	CSVEVRLNEQFF	TGCAGCGTTGAAGTTAGGCTCAATGAGCAGTTCTTC
many	-	TRBV5-1	TRBJ2-5	CASSLGQYQETQYF	TGCGCCAGCAGCTTGGGACAGTACCAAGAGACCCAGTACTTC
-	-	TRBV14	TRBJ1-1	CASSQDPRGHAFF	TGTGCCAGCAGCCAAGATCCCAGGGGTCATGCTTTCTTT